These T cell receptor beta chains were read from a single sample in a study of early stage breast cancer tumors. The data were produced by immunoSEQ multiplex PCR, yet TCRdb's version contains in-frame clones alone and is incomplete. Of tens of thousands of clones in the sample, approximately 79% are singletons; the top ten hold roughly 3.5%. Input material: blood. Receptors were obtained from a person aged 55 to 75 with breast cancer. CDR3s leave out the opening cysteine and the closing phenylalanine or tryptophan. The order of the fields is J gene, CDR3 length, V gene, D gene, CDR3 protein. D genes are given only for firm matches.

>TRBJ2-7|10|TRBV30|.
AWSLGPYEQY
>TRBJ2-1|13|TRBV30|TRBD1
AWRGDRADYNEQF
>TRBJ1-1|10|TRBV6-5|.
ASSAEDREAF
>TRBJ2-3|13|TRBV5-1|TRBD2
ASSHLAGDTDTQY
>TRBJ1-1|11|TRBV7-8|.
ASSFARVGEAF
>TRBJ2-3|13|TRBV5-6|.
ASSLWQGRSDTQY
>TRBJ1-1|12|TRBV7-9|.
ASSSTGSDTEAF
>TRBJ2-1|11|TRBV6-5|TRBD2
ASRGTTYNEQF
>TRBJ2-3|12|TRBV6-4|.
ASSSRGAGDTQY
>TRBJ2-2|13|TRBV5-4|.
ASSLSARGGGELF
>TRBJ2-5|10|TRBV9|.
ASSVGRETQY
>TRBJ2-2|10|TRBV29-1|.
SVYSNTGELF
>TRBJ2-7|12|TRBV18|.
ASSTPSDVDEQY
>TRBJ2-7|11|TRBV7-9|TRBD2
ASSREGSYEQY
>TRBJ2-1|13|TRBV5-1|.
ASSLSGGDYNEQF
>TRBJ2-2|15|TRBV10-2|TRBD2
ATPGLAGGLNTGELF
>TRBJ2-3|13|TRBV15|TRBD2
ATSPGTSGGDTQY
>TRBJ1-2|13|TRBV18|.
ASSSTRDIRGGYT
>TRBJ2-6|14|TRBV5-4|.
ASSSKQSPGANVLT
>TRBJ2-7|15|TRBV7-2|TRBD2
ASSFVAGREPHYEQY
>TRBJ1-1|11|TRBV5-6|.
ASEGVLGTEAF
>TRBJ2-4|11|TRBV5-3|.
ARSRVSKNIQY
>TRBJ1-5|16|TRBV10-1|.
ASRDRLPFLLSNQPQH
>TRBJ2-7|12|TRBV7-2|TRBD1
ASSRDRGTYEQY
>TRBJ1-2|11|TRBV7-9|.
ASSLDAGDGYT
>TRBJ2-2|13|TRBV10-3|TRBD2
ATTSGGLASGELF
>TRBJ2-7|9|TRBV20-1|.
SAQQGYEQY
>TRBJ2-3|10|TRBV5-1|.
ASSSSTDTQY
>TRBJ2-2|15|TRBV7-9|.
ASSSSGDSPRRGELF
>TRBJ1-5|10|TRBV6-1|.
ASRAGGQPQH
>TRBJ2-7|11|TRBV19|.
ASRDIRVDEQY
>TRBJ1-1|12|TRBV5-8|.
ASSFEHTDTEAF
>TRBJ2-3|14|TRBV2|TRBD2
ASSEETSGAGDTQY
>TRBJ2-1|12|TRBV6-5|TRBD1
ASQSGGTYNEQF
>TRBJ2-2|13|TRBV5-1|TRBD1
ASSTDRGSTGELF
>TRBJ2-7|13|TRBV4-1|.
ASSQDGPSSYEQY
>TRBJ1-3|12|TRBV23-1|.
ASSHDGPGNTIY
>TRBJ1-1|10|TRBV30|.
AWSVSESEAF
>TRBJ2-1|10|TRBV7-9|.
ASSPERHEQF
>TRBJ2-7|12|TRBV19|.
ASSIWQDSYEQY
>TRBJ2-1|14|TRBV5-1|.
ASSLRGPIPPMEQF
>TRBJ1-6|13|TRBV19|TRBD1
ASRSGTGANSPLH
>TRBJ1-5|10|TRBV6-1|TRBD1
ASRTGKQPQH
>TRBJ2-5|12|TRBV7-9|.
ASSFGHDQGTQY
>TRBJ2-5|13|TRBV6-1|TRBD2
ASRGATSGAGTQY
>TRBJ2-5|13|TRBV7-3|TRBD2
ASSFGTIGQETQY
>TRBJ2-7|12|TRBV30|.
AWSESGDGSEQY
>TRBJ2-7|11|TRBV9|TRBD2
ASSTSGGYEQY
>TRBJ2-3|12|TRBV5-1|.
ASSFGQLTDTQY
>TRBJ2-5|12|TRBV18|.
ASSPPRGQETQY
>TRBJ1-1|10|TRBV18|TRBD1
ASSQGAGEAF